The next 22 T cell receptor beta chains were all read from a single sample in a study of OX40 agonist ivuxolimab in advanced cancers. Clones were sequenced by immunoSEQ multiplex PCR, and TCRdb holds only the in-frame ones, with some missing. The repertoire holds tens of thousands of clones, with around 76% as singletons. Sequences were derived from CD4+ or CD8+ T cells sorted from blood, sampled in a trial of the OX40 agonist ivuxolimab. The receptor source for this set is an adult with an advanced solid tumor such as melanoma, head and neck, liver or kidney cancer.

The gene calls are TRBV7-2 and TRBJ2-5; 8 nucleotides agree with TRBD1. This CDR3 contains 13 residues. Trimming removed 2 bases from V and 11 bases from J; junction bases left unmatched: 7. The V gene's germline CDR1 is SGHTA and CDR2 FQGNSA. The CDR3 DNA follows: TGTGCCAGCAGCTTAACGACAGGGGATTGGCAGTACTTC. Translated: CASSLTTGDWQYF. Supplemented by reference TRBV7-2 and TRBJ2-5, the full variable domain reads GAGVSQSPSNKVTEKGKDVELRCDPISGHTALYWYRQSLGQGLEFLIYFQGNSAPDKSGLPSDRFSAERTGGSVSTLTIQRTQQEDSAVYLCASSLTTGDWQYFGPGTRLLVL.

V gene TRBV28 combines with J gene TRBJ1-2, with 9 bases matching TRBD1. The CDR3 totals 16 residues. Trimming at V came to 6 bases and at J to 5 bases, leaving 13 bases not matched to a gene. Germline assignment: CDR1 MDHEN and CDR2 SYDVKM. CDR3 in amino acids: CASSPTPGQGVYGYTF. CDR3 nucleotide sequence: TGTGCCAGCAGCCCTACGCCGGGACAGGGAGTATATGGCTACACCTTC.

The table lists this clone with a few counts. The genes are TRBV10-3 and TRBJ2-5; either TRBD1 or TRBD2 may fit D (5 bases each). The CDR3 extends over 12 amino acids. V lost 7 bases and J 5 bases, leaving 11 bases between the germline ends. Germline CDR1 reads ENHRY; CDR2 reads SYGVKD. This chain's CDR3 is CAINGEGETQYF. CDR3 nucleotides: TGTGCCATCAACGGTGAGGGGGAGACCCAGTACTTC.

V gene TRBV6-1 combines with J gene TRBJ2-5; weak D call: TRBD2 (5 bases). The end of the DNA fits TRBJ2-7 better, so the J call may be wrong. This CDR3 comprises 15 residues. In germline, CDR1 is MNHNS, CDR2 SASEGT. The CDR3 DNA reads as TGTGCCAGCAGCAAAGGCCGGGGTACCTCCTACGAGCAGTACTTC. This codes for CASSKGRGTSYEQYF.

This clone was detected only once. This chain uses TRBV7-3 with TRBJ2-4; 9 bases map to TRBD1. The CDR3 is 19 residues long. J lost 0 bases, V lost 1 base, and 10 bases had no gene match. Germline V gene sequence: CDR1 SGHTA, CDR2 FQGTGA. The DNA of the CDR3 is TGTGCCAGCAGCTTAAAGGACAGGGGTCCGCAACTAGCCAAAAACATTCAGTACTTC. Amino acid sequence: CASSLKDRGPQLAKNIQYF.

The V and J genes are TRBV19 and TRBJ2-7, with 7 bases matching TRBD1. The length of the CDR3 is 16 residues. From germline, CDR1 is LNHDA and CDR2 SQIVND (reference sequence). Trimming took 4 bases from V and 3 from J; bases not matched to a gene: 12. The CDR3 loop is CASSKKWTGPNYEQYF. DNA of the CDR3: TGTGCCAGTAGTAAGAAATGGACAGGACCCAACTACGAGCAGTACTTC. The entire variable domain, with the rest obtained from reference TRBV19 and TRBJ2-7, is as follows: DGGITQSPKYLFRKEGQNVTLSCEQNLNHDAMYWYRQDPGQGLRLIYYSQIVNDFQKGDIAEGYSVSREKKESFPLTVTSAQKNPTAFYLCASSKKWTGPNYEQYFGPGTRLTVT.

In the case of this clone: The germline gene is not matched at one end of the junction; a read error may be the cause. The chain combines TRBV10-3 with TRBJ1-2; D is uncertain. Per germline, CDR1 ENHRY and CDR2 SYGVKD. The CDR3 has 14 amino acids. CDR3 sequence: CASSYERDLRGYTF. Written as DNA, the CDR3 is TGTGCCAGCAGTTACGAGAGAGACCTGAGAGGCTACACCTTC.

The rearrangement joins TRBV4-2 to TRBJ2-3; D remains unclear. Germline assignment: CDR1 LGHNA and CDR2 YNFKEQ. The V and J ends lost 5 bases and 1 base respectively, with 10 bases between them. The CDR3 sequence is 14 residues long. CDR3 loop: CASSLEFGTDTQYF. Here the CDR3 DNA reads TGTGCCAGCAGCTTGGAGTTCGGCACAGATACGCAGTATTTT.

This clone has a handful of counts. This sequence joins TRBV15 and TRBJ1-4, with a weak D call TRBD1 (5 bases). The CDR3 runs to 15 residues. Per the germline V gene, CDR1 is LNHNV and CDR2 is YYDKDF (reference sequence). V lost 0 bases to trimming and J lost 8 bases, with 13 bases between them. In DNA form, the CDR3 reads TGTGCCACCAGCAGAGAAGGCCAGGGCCGAGAAAAACTGTTTTTT. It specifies CATSREGQGREKLFF.

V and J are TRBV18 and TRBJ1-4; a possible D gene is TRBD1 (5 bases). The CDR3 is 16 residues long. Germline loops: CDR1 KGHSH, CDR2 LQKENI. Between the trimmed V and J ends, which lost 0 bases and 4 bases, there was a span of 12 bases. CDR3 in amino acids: CASSPPSGKDNEKLFF. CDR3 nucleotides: TGTGCCAGCTCACCACCTTCAGGGAAAGATAATGAAAAACTGTTTTTT.

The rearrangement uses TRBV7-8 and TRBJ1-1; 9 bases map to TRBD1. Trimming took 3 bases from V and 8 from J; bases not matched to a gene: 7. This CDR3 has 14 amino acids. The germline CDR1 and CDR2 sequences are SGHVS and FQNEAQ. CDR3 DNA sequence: TGTGCCAGCAGCTTCCGGGACAGGGCCTCAGAAGCTTTCTTT. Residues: CASSFRDRASEAFF.

Written as DNA, the CDR3 is TGCACCAGCAGCCAAGTTAATAGCGGGGGTGAATACACCGGGGAGCTGTTTTTT. Its protein is CTSSQVNSGGEYTGELFF. This chain joins TRBV1 and TRBJ2-2; the table calls TRBD2, which could not be checked here. TRBV1 has pseudogene status. This CDR3 spans 18 amino acids.

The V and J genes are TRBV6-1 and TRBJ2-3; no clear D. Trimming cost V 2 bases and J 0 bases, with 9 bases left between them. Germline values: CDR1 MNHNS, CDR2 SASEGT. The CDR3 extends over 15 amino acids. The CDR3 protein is CASSESGASTDTQYF. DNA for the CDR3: TGTGCCAGCAGTGAATCAGGAGCTAGCACAGATACGCAGTATTTT.

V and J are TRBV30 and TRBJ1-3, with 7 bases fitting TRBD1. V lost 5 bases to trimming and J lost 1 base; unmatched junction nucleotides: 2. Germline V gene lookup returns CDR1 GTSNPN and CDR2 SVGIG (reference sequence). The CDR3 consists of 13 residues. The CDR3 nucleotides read TGTGCCTGGTCGACAGGGTCTGGAAACACCATATATTTT. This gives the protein CAWSTGSGNTIYF.

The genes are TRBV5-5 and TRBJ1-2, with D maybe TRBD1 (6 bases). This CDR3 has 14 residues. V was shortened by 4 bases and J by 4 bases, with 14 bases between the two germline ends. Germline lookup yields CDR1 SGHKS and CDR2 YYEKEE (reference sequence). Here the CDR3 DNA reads TGTGCCAGCAGCCCAGGGGTCGCTACCTATGGCTACACCTTC. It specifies CASSPGVATYGYTF.

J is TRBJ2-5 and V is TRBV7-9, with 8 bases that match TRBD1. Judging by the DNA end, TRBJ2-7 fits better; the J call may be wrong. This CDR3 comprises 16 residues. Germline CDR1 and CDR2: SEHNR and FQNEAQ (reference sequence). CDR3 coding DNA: TGTGCCAGCAGCTTAGGTCCGCGGGACAGGAGCTACGAGCAGTACTTC. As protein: CASSLGPRDRSYEQYF.

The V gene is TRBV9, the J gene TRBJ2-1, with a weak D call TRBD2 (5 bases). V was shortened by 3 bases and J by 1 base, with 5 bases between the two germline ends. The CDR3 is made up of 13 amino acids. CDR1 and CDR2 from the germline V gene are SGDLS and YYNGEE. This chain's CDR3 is CASSGTSYNEQFF. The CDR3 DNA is TGTGCCAGCAGCGGGACTTCCTACAATGAGCAGTTCTTC.

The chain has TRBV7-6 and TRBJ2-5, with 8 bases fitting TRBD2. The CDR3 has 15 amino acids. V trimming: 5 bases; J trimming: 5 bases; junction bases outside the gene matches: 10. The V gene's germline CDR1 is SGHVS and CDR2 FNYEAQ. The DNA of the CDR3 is TGTGCCAGCAGCGACACAGGGCGGGGGGAGGAGACCCAGTACTTC. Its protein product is CASSDTGRGEETQYF.

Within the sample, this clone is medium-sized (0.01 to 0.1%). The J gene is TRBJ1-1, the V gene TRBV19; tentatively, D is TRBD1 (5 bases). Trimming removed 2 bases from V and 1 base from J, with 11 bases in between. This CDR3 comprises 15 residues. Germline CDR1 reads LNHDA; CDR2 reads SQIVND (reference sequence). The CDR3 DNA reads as TGTGCCAGTAGTATAACCCCGGGGGGGAACACTGAAGCTTTCTTT. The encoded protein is CASSITPGGNTEAFF.

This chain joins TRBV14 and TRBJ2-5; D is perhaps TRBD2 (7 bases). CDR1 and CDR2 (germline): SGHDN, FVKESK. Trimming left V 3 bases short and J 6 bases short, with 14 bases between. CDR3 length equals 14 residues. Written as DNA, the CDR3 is TGTGCCAGCAGCCATAGTGGGGGGGCGAAGACCCAGTACTTC. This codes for CASSHSGGAKTQYF.

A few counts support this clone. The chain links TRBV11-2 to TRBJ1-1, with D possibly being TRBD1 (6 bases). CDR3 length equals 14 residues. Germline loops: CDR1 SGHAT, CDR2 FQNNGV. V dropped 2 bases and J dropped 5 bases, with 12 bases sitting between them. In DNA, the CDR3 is TGTGCCAGCAGCTTATCCAGGGGTTATACTGAAGCTTTCTTT. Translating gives CASSLSRGYTEAFF.

CDR3 sequence reads: CASSFSAGMWADTQYF. The CDR3 DNA sequence: TGTGCCAGCAGTTTCTCCGCGGGGATGTGGGCAGATACGCAGTATTTT. This sequence joins TRBV28 and TRBJ2-3; TRBD2 is a possible D gene (6 bases). V was trimmed by 3 bases and J by 4 bases, leaving 17 bases between them. This CDR3 spans 16 amino acids. In germline, CDR1 is MDHEN, CDR2 SYDVKM.